This T cell receptor beta chain is drawn from a study of blood T cell repertoires in COVID-19. Whole-study context: Samples of COVID-19 (acute and convalescent) were obtained from the United States, Italy and Spain. PBMCs, B-cell-depleted T cells, or T cells were the source of the cDNA or gDNA that made up the material.

CDR1 MNHEY and CDR2 SVGAGI come from the germline V gene. V shed 7 bases and J shed 6 bases, with 10 bases lying between them. CDR3 length: 13 residues. Per the authors' pipeline: For nucleated cells, counts were estimated from reference gene primer amplification. This table comes from immunoSEQ multiplex PCR, and its TCRdb copy is limited to in-frame clones, with some not included. V, J and clone size reflect that table, while D and trimming were determined from the DNA. The data show about 320,000 clones, approximately 88% seen once. The sequence was obtained from a man aged 18 to 29 who had recovered from COVID-19. The V and J genes are TRBV6-5 and TRBJ1-6, with D tentatively TRBD1 (5 bases). Material: peripheral blood. CDR3 residues: CASTPGLNSPLHF. The DNA for the CDR3 is TGTGCCAGCACCCCAGGGCTTAATTCACCCCTCCACTTT.